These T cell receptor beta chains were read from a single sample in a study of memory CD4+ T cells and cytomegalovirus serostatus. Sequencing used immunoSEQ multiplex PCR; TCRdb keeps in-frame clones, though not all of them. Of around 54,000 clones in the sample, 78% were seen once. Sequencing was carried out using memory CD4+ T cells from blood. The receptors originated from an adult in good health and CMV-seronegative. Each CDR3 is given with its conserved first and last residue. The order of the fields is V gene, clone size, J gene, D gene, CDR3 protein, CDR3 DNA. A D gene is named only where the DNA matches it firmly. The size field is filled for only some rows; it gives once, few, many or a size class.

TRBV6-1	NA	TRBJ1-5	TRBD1	CASEGGQGVSQPQHF	TGTGCCAGCGAGGGGGGACAGGGGGTTAGTCAGCCCCAGCATTTT
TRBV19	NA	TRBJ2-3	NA	CASGGYPLTDTQYF	TGTGCCAGTGGGGGGTATCCACTTACAGATACGCAGTATTTT
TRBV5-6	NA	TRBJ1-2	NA	CASSLGPQGGGYTF	TGTGCCAGCAGCTTGGGCCCCCAGGGCGGCGGCTACACCTTC
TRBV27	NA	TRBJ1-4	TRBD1	CASSNPGQGGEKLFF	TGTGCCAGCTCCAACCCGGGACAGGGAGGGGAAAAACTGTTTTTT
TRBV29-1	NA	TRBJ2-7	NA	CSVEDVKGDGYEQYF	TGCAGCGTTGAAGATGTGAAGGGGGATGGGTACGAGCAGTACTTC
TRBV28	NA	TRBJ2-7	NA	CASSSWVTRSYEQYF	TGTGCCAGCAGTTCTTGGGTGACGCGCTCCTACGAGCAGTACTTC
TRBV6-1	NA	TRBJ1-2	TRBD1	CASRSPGQGFGYTF	TGTGCCAGCAGATCGCCGGGACAGGGATTTGGCTACACCTTC
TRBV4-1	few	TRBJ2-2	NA	CASGQRGANTGELFF	TGCGCCAGCGGACAGCGGGGAGCGAACACCGGGGAGCTGTTTTTT
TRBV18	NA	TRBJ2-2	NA	CASSPEVVGSIGELFF	TGTGCCAGCTCACCAGAGGTCGTCGGGAGTATCGGGGAGCTGTTTTTT
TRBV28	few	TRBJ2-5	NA	CASSGWVIQETQYF	TGTGCCAGCAGTGGGTGGGTTATTCAAGAGACCCAGTACTTC